These 19 T cell receptor beta chains share one sample of origin, sequenced in a study of T cells expressing NK-cell markers. Each CDR3 protein gets one entry in TCRdb, which reprocessed the 5' RACE reads and gives no DNA. The sample features 550,000 or so distinct CDR3 sequences, with approximately 3.5% in its top ten. What was sequenced was blood T cells: a sorted CD56 or NKG2C T cell subset, CD4+ or CD8+ T cells, or bulk PBMC T cells (not recorded which). The source is a man between 18 and 29 years old in good health.

V and J are TRBV3-1 and TRBJ2-5. Germline CDR1 LGHDT, CDR2 YNNKEL (reference sequence). The CDR3 has 15 residues. The CDR3 sequence is CASSQAGGNQETQYF.

The rearrangement links TRBV4-3 to TRBJ1-3; TCRdb names TRBD1, which stays unverified in the absence of DNA. Germline lookup yields CDR1 LGHNA and CDR2 YSLEER. CDR3 length: 15 amino acids. The CDR3 sequence is CASSQDEGAGNTIYF.

This chain joins TRBV7-2 and TRBJ2-7; TCRdb designates TRBD2, a call that cannot be tested without DNA. This CDR3 has 15 residues. Germline-derived CDR1 and CDR2 are SGHTA and FQGNSA. CDR3 in amino acids: CASSLASGRGNEQYF.

The chain recombines TRBV29-1 with TRBJ2-5; TCRdb's D gene call, TRBD2, goes unchecked for lack of DNA. Per the germline V gene, CDR1 is SQVTM and CDR2 is ANQGSEA. This CDR3 comprises 13 residues. The CDR3 region is CSVEGASEETQYF.

V is TRBV28 and J is TRBJ2-3; lacking DNA, the TRBD1 call made by TCRdb goes unchecked. Looked up from germline, CDR1 is MDHEN and CDR2 is SYDVKM. The CDR3 sequence is 16 residues long. CDR3 protein: CASSLGQGAYTDTQYF.

The chain couples TRBV27 to TRBJ1-5; TCRdb names TRBD1, which stays unverified in the absence of DNA. CDR1 is MNHEY and CDR2 is SMNVEV in the germline V gene (reference sequence). The length of the CDR3 is 15 residues. CDR3 region: CASSPGGYGEQPQHF.

The chain has TRBV29-1 and TRBJ2-2; checking the TCRdb D call of TRBD1 is not possible without DNA. The CDR3 consists of 14 residues. Germline CDR1 SQVTM, CDR2 ANQGSEA. The CDR3 is CSALTEMNTGELFF.

The J gene is TRBJ1-2, the V gene TRBV11-2; TCRdb's D call, TRBD1, is unchecked because there is no DNA. This CDR3 has 12 amino acids. Germline V lookup: CDR1 SGHAT, CDR2 FQNNGV. CDR3 residues: CASQQGGVSYTF.

The V gene is TRBV29-1, the J gene TRBJ1-2; the D call from TCRdb, TRBD1, cannot be confirmed without DNA. Germline-derived CDR1 and CDR2 are SQVTM and ANQGSEA. The CDR3 is 11 amino acids. The CDR3 spells CRETGNYGYTF.

The chain links TRBV3-1 to TRBJ1-4; the TCRdb call, TRBD1, lacks DNA for checking. The CDR3 consists of 15 residues. Germline V gene lookup returns CDR1 LGHDT and CDR2 YNNKEL (reference sequence). CDR3 in amino acids: CASTLRGQPNEKLFF.

The chain joins TRBV11-2 to TRBJ1-2. Germline assignment: CDR1 SGHAT and CDR2 FQNNGV. CDR3 length: 15 residues. The CDR3 reads CASSLEIATNYGYTF.

The V call is TRBV20-1, the J call TRBJ2-3. CDR3 size: 14 residues. Germline V lookup: CDR1 DFQATT, CDR2 SNEGSKA (reference sequence). CDR3 sequence reads: CSARDISGPDTQYF.

The chain recombines TRBV20-1 with TRBJ2-5; the TCRdb call, TRBD2, lacks DNA for checking. Per germline, CDR1 DFQATT and CDR2 SNEGSKA (reference sequence). The CDR3 is 14 amino acids. The CDR3 reads CSATRDGKQETQYF.

The chain joins TRBV5-1 to TRBJ2-3; TCRdb gives TRBD1 as the D gene, but with no DNA this cannot be confirmed. The CDR3 has 13 residues. The germline gives CDR1 SGHRS, CDR2 YFSETQ. CDR3 sequence: CATKAPSTDTQYF.

CDR3 sequence reads: CASSYVAEKNTGELFF. This chain joins TRBV7-2 and TRBJ2-2; TCRdb's D call, TRBD2, is unchecked because there is no DNA. The CDR3 loop spans 16 amino acids. CDR1 and CDR2 (germline): SGHTA, FQGNSA.

The rearrangement joins TRBV20-1 to TRBJ2-3; the D gene TCRdb calls, TRBD1, cannot be checked with no DNA. The CDR3 runs to 15 residues. Looked up from germline, CDR1 is DFQATT and CDR2 is SNEGSKA (reference sequence). This chain's CDR3 is CSANSNRGHTDTQYF.

CDR3 amino acids: CASSHTGEEFF. J is TRBJ2-1 and V is TRBV14; the TRBD1 assignment by TCRdb is unverifiable without DNA. Germline CDR1 reads SGHDN; CDR2 reads FVKESK. This CDR3 is 11 amino acids long.

This chain connects TRBV28 to TRBJ2-5; TCRdb's D gene call, TRBD1, goes unchecked for lack of DNA. The CDR3 runs 11 residues. From germline, CDR1 is MDHEN and CDR2 SYDVKM. The CDR3 loop reads CASEGMRRKYF.

CDR3 protein: CASSLSIARGRTEAFF. V and J are TRBV12-3 or TRBV12-4 and TRBJ1-1; TCRdb calls TRBD1, which cannot be checked without DNA. The CDR3 contains 16 residues.